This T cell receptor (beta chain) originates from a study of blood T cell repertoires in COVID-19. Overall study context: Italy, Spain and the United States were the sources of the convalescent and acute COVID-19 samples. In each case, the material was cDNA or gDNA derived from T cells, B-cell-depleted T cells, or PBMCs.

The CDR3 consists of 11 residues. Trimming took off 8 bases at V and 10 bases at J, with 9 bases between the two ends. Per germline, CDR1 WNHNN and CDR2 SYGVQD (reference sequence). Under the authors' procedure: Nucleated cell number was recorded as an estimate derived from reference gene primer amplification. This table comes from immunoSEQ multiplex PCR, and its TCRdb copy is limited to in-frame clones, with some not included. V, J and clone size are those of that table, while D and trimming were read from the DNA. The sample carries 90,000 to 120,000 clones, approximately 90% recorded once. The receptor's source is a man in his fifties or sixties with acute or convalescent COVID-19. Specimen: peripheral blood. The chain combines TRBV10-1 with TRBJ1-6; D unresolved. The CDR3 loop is CASLAPSPLHF. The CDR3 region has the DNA TGCGCCAGCTTAGCGCCCTCACCCCTCCACTTT.